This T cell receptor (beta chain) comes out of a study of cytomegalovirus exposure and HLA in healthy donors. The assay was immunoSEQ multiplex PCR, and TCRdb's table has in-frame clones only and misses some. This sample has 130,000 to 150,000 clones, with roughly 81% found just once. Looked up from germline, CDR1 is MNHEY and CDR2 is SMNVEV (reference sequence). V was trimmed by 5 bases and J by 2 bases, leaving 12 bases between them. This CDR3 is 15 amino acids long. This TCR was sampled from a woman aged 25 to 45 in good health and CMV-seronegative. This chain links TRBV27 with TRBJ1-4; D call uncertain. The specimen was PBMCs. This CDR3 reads CASSPYQVTNEKLFF. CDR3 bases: TGTGCCAGCAGTCCCTATCAGGTCACTAATGAAAAACTGTTTTTT.